Listed below are T cell receptor beta chains from one sample, sequenced in a study of T cells in Graves' hyperthyroidism and ophthalmopathy. TCRdb re-called the multiplex PCR reads through MiXCR, storing one row per CDR3 protein. The sample lists 500,000 to 800,000 distinct CDR3 sequences; nearly 45% were seen once. Sequencing was performed on peripheral blood or thyroid tissue (not recorded which). Source of these receptors: an adult man with Graves' disease, either hyperthyroidism or ophthalmopathy (not recorded which). The CDR3 runs from the conserved cysteine through the conserved F or W. Fields, in order: clone size, V gene, J gene, D gene, CDR3 DNA, CDR3 protein. The D gene is left open where the match is weak. Clone sizes are given selectively: once, few, many, or a class where the clone is expanded.

abundance: -
v_gene: TRBV9
j_gene: TRBJ2-6
d_gene: TRBD2
CDR3nt: TGTGCCAGCAGCCTAGCGGGGGGGCCTTCCTCCGGGGCCAACGTCCTGACTTTC
CDR3aa: CASSLAGGPSSGANVLTF

abundance: -
v_gene: TRBV10-3
j_gene: TRBJ1-2
d_gene: -
CDR3nt: TGTGCCCCAGGGGAACAGGCTTCTGGCTACACCTTC
CDR3aa: CAPGEQASGYTF

abundance: -
v_gene: TRBV19
j_gene: TRBJ1-5
d_gene: TRBD1
CDR3nt: TGTGCCAGTAGTCAACAGGGGGCAGGTGGTCAGCCCCAGCATTTT
CDR3aa: CASSQQGAGGQPQHF

abundance: -
v_gene: TRBV7-3
j_gene: TRBJ1-1
d_gene: -
CDR3nt: TGTGCCAGCAGCCCTTTCCAGAACACTGAAGCTTTCTTT
CDR3aa: CASSPFQNTEAFF

abundance: -
v_gene: TRBV29-1
j_gene: TRBJ1-2
d_gene: TRBD1
CDR3nt: TGCAGCGTCGCGGGACAGGGGACCTATGGCTACACCTTC
CDR3aa: CSVAGQGTYGYTF

abundance: many
v_gene: TRBV29-1
j_gene: TRBJ1-2
d_gene: -
CDR3nt: TGCAGCGTTGATAAGGACAGCCCCTCTGGCTACACCTTC
CDR3aa: CSVDKDSPSGYTF

abundance: many
v_gene: TRBV2
j_gene: TRBJ2-7
d_gene: TRBD2
CDR3nt: TGTGCCACCCGAGCGGGAGGCCTGAGGGACGAGCAGTACTTC
CDR3aa: CATRAGGLRDEQYF

abundance: few
v_gene: TRBV12-3/TRBV12-4
j_gene: TRBJ1-2
d_gene: TRBD1
CDR3nt: TGCGCCAGCAGCCACACCGGGACAGTCTATGGCTACACCTTC
CDR3aa: CASSHTGTVYGYTF

abundance: -
v_gene: TRBV12-3/TRBV12-4
j_gene: TRBJ2-7
d_gene: -
CDR3nt: TGTGCCAGCAGCCACGCGGGTATCTCCTACGAGCAGTACTTC
CDR3aa: CASSHAGISYEQYF

abundance: -
v_gene: TRBV7-9
j_gene: TRBJ2-5
d_gene: TRBD1
CDR3nt: TGTGCCAGCAGCTTGGAGACAGGGGGTAGTGAGACCCAGTACTTC
CDR3aa: CASSLETGGSETQYF

abundance: many
v_gene: TRBV2
j_gene: TRBJ1-1
d_gene: -
CDR3nt: TGTGCCAGCAGCCAAAGTTGGCAGGAGAACACTGAAGCTTTCTTT
CDR3aa: CASSQSWQENTEAFF

abundance: -
v_gene: TRBV19
j_gene: TRBJ2-5
d_gene: -
CDR3nt: TGTGCCAGTAGTATTTCCTCGGGACTCCAAGAGACCCAGTACTTC
CDR3aa: CASSISSGLQETQYF

abundance: few
v_gene: TRBV10-2
j_gene: TRBJ1-4
d_gene: -
CDR3nt: TGCGCCAGCAGTGACGGGACGGTTAATGAAAAACTGTTTTTT
CDR3aa: CASSDGTVNEKLFF

abundance: -
v_gene: TRBV12-3/TRBV12-4
j_gene: TRBJ1-1
d_gene: -
CDR3nt: TGTGCCAGCAGTGCCGCCAGGGGTTACACTGAAGCTTTCTTT
CDR3aa: CASSAARGYTEAFF

abundance: -
v_gene: TRBV5-1
j_gene: TRBJ1-2
d_gene: -
CDR3nt: TGCGCCAGCAGCTTGGATGGGGGCTGGGGCTACACCTTC
CDR3aa: CASSLDGGWGYTF

abundance: -
v_gene: TRBV15
j_gene: TRBJ1-4
d_gene: -
CDR3nt: TGTGCCACCAGCATCGCTGGGGGGACTAATGAAAAACTGTTTTTT
CDR3aa: CATSIAGGTNEKLFF

abundance: many
v_gene: TRBV5-1
j_gene: TRBJ1-3
d_gene: -
CDR3nt: TGCGCCAGCAGCTCGAGGTGGGGAGCTGGAAACACCATATATTTT
CDR3aa: CASSSRWGAGNTIYF

abundance: -
v_gene: TRBV5-4
j_gene: TRBJ2-5
d_gene: TRBD1
CDR3nt: TGTGCCAGCAGCCTGGACAGGGGGCGGACCCAGTACTTC
CDR3aa: CASSLDRGRTQYF

abundance: -
v_gene: TRBV10-2
j_gene: TRBJ2-2
d_gene: -
CDR3nt: TGCGCCAGCTTCCAAAATATCGGGTTACCGAACACCGGGGAGCTGTTTTTT
CDR3aa: CASFQNIGLPNTGELFF

abundance: few
v_gene: TRBV11-2
j_gene: TRBJ2-7
d_gene: TRBD1
CDR3nt: TGTGCCAGCAGCCTTGGACAGGGGACTGGAGAGCAGTACTTC
CDR3aa: CASSLGQGTGEQYF

abundance: -
v_gene: TRBV7-8
j_gene: TRBJ1-3
d_gene: -
CDR3nt: TGTGCCAGCAGCCCTTCTGGAGACACCATATATTTT
CDR3aa: CASSPSGDTIYF

abundance: -
v_gene: TRBV20-1
j_gene: TRBJ2-5
d_gene: TRBD2
CDR3nt: TGCAGTGCTAGAGATCTAGCGGTGCAAGAGACCCAGTACTTC
CDR3aa: CSARDLAVQETQYF

abundance: many
v_gene: TRBV24-1
j_gene: TRBJ2-6
d_gene: TRBD1
CDR3nt: TGTGCCACCGCGCCAGGGGGCTCTGGGGCCAACGTCCTGACTTTC
CDR3aa: CATAPGGSGANVLTF

abundance: -
v_gene: TRBV20-1
j_gene: TRBJ2-5
d_gene: TRBD1
CDR3nt: TGCAGTGCTAGTGGGACAGGGGGTCCAGATGGCCAGTACTTC
CDR3aa: CSASGTGGPDGQYF

abundance: few
v_gene: TRBV12-5
j_gene: TRBJ1-5
d_gene: TRBD1
CDR3nt: TGTGCCAGCAGTAAAACAGGGGGGGGTCAGCCCCAGCATTTT
CDR3aa: CASSKTGGGQPQHF

abundance: few
v_gene: TRBV9
j_gene: TRBJ1-4
d_gene: TRBD1
CDR3nt: TGTGCCAGCAGCCGTGGGACAGGCGACTCGAGTGAAAAACTGTTTTTT
CDR3aa: CASSRGTGDSSEKLFF

abundance: -
v_gene: TRBV7-3
j_gene: TRBJ1-5
d_gene: TRBD1
CDR3nt: TGTGCCAGCAGCCTGGGAGGGGACCGGGGACAGGGTTCGGGGTCGCGCCAGCCCCAGCATTTT
CDR3aa: CASSLGGDRGQGSGSRQPQHF

abundance: -
v_gene: TRBV29-1
j_gene: TRBJ1-1
d_gene: -
CDR3nt: TGCAGCGCCGACTTGAGCCTGAACACTGAAGCTTTCTTT
CDR3aa: CSADLSLNTEAFF

abundance: -
v_gene: TRBV5-1
j_gene: TRBJ2-5
d_gene: -
CDR3nt: TGCGCCAGCAGCTCCGGCGGGACAGATGAGACCCAGTACTTC
CDR3aa: CASSSGGTDETQYF

abundance: -
v_gene: TRBV29-1
j_gene: TRBJ2-3
d_gene: -
CDR3nt: TGCAGCGTTGACAGCGGAACAGATACGCAGTATTTT
CDR3aa: CSVDSGTDTQYF

abundance: -
v_gene: TRBV10-3
j_gene: TRBJ2-7
d_gene: -
CDR3nt: TGTGCCAGCAGTAGTCCCGGGACACCGAACTCCTACGAGCAGTACTTC
CDR3aa: CASSSPGTPNSYEQYF

abundance: -
v_gene: TRBV20-1
j_gene: TRBJ2-2
d_gene: TRBD1
CDR3nt: TGCAGTGCTAGGTTCTGGGGACAGGGCCTTAACACCGGGGAGCTGTTTTTT
CDR3aa: CSARFWGQGLNTGELFF

abundance: few
v_gene: TRBV6-6
j_gene: TRBJ2-5
d_gene: TRBD2
CDR3nt: TGTGCCAGCAGTTCCTTGGGGGGGTCCCAGTACTTC
CDR3aa: CASSSLGGSQYF

abundance: many
v_gene: TRBV7-2
j_gene: TRBJ2-5
d_gene: -
CDR3nt: TGTGCCAGCAGCGGCAGGGGGCGCGGGGGGACCCAGTACTTC
CDR3aa: CASSGRGRGGTQYF

abundance: few
v_gene: TRBV7-9
j_gene: TRBJ1-4
d_gene: TRBD1
CDR3nt: TGTGCCAGCAGCTTAGTGGCCGGACAGGGGCGAACTAATGAAAAACTGTTTTTT
CDR3aa: CASSLVAGQGRTNEKLFF

abundance: -
v_gene: TRBV10-3
j_gene: TRBJ1-2
d_gene: -
CDR3nt: TGTGCCAGCATGTCAGGGACCAACTGTGGCTACACCTTC
CDR3aa: CASMSGTNCGYTF

abundance: few
v_gene: TRBV7-9
j_gene: TRBJ1-1
d_gene: -
CDR3nt: TGTGCCAGCAGCCAACAGGGTTCTGTGTCTTTCTTT
CDR3aa: CASSQQGSVSFF

abundance: many
v_gene: TRBV19
j_gene: TRBJ2-5
d_gene: -
CDR3nt: TGTGCCAGTAGTAACCCCCTCGTGGCCCAAGAGACCCAGTACTTC
CDR3aa: CASSNPLVAQETQYF

abundance: -
v_gene: TRBV29-1
j_gene: TRBJ1-1
d_gene: -
CDR3nt: TGCAGCGTTGGGAGGGGCGATAATACTGAAGCTTTCTTT
CDR3aa: CSVGRGDNTEAFF

abundance: few
v_gene: TRBV7-9
j_gene: TRBJ1-2
d_gene: -
CDR3nt: TGTGCCAGCAGCCCGATGGGGGCGGGATTTGGCTACACCTTC
CDR3aa: CASSPMGAGFGYTF

abundance: -
v_gene: TRBV7-9
j_gene: TRBJ2-7
d_gene: TRBD2
CDR3nt: TGTGCCAGCAGTTACGGGAGCGGGAGTGTCGACGAGCAGTACTTC
CDR3aa: CASSYGSGSVDEQYF

abundance: -
v_gene: TRBV2
j_gene: TRBJ1-6
d_gene: -
CDR3nt: TGTGCCAGCGTAGCCGGACAGATTAATTCACCCCTCCACTTT
CDR3aa: CASVAGQINSPLHF

abundance: -
v_gene: TRBV2
j_gene: TRBJ1-4
d_gene: TRBD1
CDR3nt: TGTGCCAGCAGTACCCCGCTCGGACAGGGGGCGCGTGGACTGTTTTTT
CDR3aa: CASSTPLGQGARGLFF

abundance: -
v_gene: TRBV7-9
j_gene: TRBJ2-2
d_gene: -
CDR3nt: TGTGCCAGCAGAGATGCGCCTGCGGTGAACACCGGGGAGCTGTTTTTT
CDR3aa: CASRDAPAVNTGELFF

abundance: -
v_gene: TRBV5-1
j_gene: TRBJ2-5
d_gene: -
CDR3nt: TGCGCCAGCAGCTTGGCGGCAGCAGAGACCCAGTACTTC
CDR3aa: CASSLAAAETQYF

abundance: many
v_gene: TRBV29-1
j_gene: TRBJ1-2
d_gene: -
CDR3nt: TGCAGCGTTGAAGTGGGAGCGGGGCTGGTTGGCTACACCTTC
CDR3aa: CSVEVGAGLVGYTF

abundance: many
v_gene: TRBV10-2
j_gene: TRBJ2-5
d_gene: TRBD2
CDR3nt: TGCGCCAGCAGTGAGCCTAGCGGGAGGGCAGTTGGGACCCAGTACTTC
CDR3aa: CASSEPSGRAVGTQYF